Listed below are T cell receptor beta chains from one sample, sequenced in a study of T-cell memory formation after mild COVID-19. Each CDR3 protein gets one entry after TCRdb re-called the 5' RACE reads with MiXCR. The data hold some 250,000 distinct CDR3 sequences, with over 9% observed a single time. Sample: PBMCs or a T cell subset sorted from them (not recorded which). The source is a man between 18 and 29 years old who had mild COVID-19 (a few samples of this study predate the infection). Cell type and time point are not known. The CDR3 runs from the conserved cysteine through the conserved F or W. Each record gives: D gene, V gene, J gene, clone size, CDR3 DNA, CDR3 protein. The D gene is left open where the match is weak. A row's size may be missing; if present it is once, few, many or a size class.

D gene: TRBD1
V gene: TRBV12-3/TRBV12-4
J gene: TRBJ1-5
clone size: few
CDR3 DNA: TGTGCCAGCAGTCGGACAGGGATGCGCAATCAGCCCCAGCATTTT
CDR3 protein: CASSRTGMRNQPQHF

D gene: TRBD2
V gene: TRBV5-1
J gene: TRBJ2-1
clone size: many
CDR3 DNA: TGCGCCAGCAGCTTGGGACTAGCGGGGGGTTATGAGCAGTTCTTC
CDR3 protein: CASSLGLAGGYEQFF

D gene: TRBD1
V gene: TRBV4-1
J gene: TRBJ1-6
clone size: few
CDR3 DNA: TGCGCCAGCAGCCGGGTGACAGGGGTAAATTCACCCCTCCACTTT
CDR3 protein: CASSRVTGVNSPLHF

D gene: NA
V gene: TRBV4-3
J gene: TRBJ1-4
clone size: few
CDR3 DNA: TGCGCCAGCAGCCAAGATGGATGGGCTACCCGGGATGAAAAACTGTTTTTT
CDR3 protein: CASSQDGWATRDEKLFF

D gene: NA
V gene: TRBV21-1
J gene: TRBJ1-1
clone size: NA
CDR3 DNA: TGTGCCAGCAGCAGGGGGGGAGGGTCAAACACTGAAGCTTTCTTT
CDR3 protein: CASSRGGGSNTEAFF

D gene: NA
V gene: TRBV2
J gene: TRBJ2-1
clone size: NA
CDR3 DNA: TGTGCCACCGCGGGGAGTGTGGGAAATGAGCAGTTCTTC
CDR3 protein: CATAGSVGNEQFF

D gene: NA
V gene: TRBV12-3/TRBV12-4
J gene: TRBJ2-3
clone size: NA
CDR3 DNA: TGTGCCAGCACCCAGGGACACAGCACAGATACGCAGTATTTT
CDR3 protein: CASTQGHSTDTQYF

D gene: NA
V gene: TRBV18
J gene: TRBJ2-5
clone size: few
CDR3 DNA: TGTGCCAGCTCAACAGGGTGGGAAGAGACCCAGTATTTC
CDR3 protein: CASSTGWEETQYF

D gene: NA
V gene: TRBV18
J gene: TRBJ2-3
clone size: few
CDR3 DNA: TGTGCCAGCTCACCACCTACCACAGATACGCAGTATTTT
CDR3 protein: CASSPPTTDTQYF

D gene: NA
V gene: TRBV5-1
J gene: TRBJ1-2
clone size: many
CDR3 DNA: TGCGCCAGCAGCGAGGGACCGGAGGGCGGCTACACCTTC
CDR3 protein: CASSEGPEGGYTF

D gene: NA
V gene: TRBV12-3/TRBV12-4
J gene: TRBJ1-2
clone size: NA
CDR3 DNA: TGTGCCAGCACTCCCGGGGGCGGCTATGGCTACACCTTC
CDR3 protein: CASTPGGGYGYTF

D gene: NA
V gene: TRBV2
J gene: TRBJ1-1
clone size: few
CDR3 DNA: TGTGCCAGCAGTGAAGGGATGAACACTGAAGCTTTCTTT
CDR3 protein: CASSEGMNTEAFF

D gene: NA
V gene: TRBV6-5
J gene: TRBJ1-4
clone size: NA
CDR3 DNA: TGTGCCAGCAGTTACTCGGGGGTTCGGGCAACTAATGAAAAACTGTTTTTT
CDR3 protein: CASSYSGVRATNEKLFF

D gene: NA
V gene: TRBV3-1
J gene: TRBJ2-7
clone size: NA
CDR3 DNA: TGTGCCAGCAGCCAAGGGCACGAGCAGTACTTC
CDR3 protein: CASSQGHEQYF

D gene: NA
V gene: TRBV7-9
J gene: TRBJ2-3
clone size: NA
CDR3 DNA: TGTGCCAGCAGCTCAGAGATAATCCCAGATACGCAGTATTTT
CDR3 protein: CASSSEIIPDTQYF